The 14 T cell receptor beta chains listed next were all sequenced from one sample in a study of vaccination effects on CD4 cells after COVID-19. The antigens of these receptors remain unknown. Antigen-specific CD4+ T cells were first expanded with viral peptide pools by the ViraFEST assay and only then sequenced. Scientists isolated CD4+ T cells after a roughly 10-day culture period ended. Subjects were given two BNT162b2 or mRNA-1273 vaccine doses. This table comes from immunoSEQ multiplex PCR, and its TCRdb copy is limited to in-frame clones, with some not included. The sample carries around 30,000 clones, approximately 76% recorded once. The starting material was CD4+ T cells from PBMCs cultured with HCoV-229E spike peptides, obtained after COVID-19 vaccination. These receptor sequences come from a human donor who received a COVID-19 vaccine.

This clone was observed a handful of times. The chain joins TRBV4-1 to TRBJ1-4, with D maybe TRBD1 (6 bases). The CDR3 length is 15 residues. Trimming stripped 4 bases from V and 8 bases from J, with 17 bases between. Germline values: CDR1 MGHRA, CDR2 YSYEKL. The CDR3 is CASSPQAGAGEKLFF. In DNA, the CDR3 is TGCGCCAGCAGCCCACAAGCGGGGGCAGGCGAAAAACTGTTTTTT.

The chain employs TRBV18 and TRBJ1-2, with no clear D. The CDR3 spans 12 residues. V was shortened by 2 bases and J by 7 bases, with 8 bases between the two germline ends. Per germline, CDR1 KGHSH and CDR2 LQKENI. CDR3 bases: TGTGCCAGCTCACCAGAGTTAGGTGGCTACACCTTC. This codes for CASSPELGGYTF.

The chain carries TRBV7-9 and TRBJ2-1; 9 bases are shared with TRBD2. This CDR3 contains 15 residues. After removal of 4 bases from V and 8 bases from J, the junction contained 9 bases not matched to a gene. In germline, CDR1 is SEHNR, CDR2 FQNEAQ (reference sequence). CDR3 in amino acids: CASSSGTSLVDEQFF. CDR3 nucleotide sequence: TGTGCCAGCAGCTCCGGGACTAGCCTCGTCGATGAGCAGTTCTTC.

This chain links TRBV25-1 with TRBJ1-2; D is uncertain. The CDR3 runs to 13 residues. V lost 3 bases and J 1 base, leaving 6 bases between the germline ends. Germline V gene lookup returns CDR1 MGHDK and CDR2 SYGVNS. CDR3: CASSEDDNYGYTF. The CDR3 nucleotides are TGTGCCAGCAGTGAGGACGATAACTATGGCTACACCTTC.

The chain is built from TRBV6-5 and TRBJ1-6; 8 bases line up with TRBD1. V gave up 7 bases and J gave up 7 bases; unmatched junction bases: 9. Germline assignment: CDR1 MNHEY and CDR2 SVGAGI. The CDR3 contains 15 residues. The CDR3 coding sequence is TGTGCCAGCAAAGTGTGGGGGACAGGCAATTCACCCCTCCACTTT. Its translation is CASKVWGTGNSPLHF.

The chain has TRBV6-4 and TRBJ1-1; the D is unclear. Germline CDR1 reads MRHNA; CDR2 reads SNTAGT. The CDR3 has 12 amino acids. Trimming cost V 3 bases and J 0 bases, with 2 bases left between them. In DNA, the CDR3 is TGTGCCAGCAGTGAGGTGAACACTGAAGCTTTCTTT. Protein sequence: CASSEVNTEAFF.

This chain uses TRBV10-3 with TRBJ2-1; the match to TRBD1 covers 9 bases. This CDR3 spans 13 amino acids. CDR1 ENHRY and CDR2 SYGVKD come from the germline V gene. V lost 7 bases to trimming and J lost 6 bases; unmatched junction nucleotides: 4. CDR3 nucleotide sequence: TGTGCCATCAACAGACAGGGGGGCAATGAGCAGTTCTTC. Encoded protein: CAINRQGGNEQFF.

V usage is TRBV19 and J usage is TRBJ1-1; 10 positions match TRBD1. Germline V lookup: CDR1 LNHDA, CDR2 SQIVND (reference sequence). J gave up 0 bases and V 5 bases, and 18 bases lay outside the gene matches. This CDR3 comprises 20 residues. The CDR3 DNA is TGTGCCAGTAGTGGGCCCAGGACAGCCCTGACAGGGGGCATGAACACTGAAGCTTTCTTT. It yields the protein CASSGPRTALTGGMNTEAFF. Complete variable domain (other parts from reference TRBV19 and TRBJ1-1): DGGITQSPKYLFRKEGQNVTLSCEQNLNHDAMYWYRQDPGQGLRLIYYSQIVNDFQKGDIAEGYSVSREKKESFPLTVTSAQKNPTAFYLCASSGPRTALTGGMNTEAFFGQGTRLTVV.

The rearrangement links TRBV12-3 or TRBV12-4 to TRBJ2-3; D remains unclear. V lost 7 bases and J 2 bases, leaving 10 bases between the germline ends. This CDR3 has 13 residues. The CDR3 DNA follows: TGTGCCAGCAAGGCGGTGATCACAGATACGCAGTATTTT. Its protein product is CASKAVITDTQYF.

The J gene is TRBJ2-5, the V gene TRBV18; 8 bases agree with TRBD2. CDR1 is KGHSH and CDR2 is LQKENI in the germline V gene. Trimming cost V 3 bases and J 5 bases; bases outside gene matches: 5. The CDR3 sequence is 14 residues long. The CDR3 region is CASSPSAGVETQYF. For the CDR3, the DNA is TGTGCCAGCTCACCTTCAGCGGGAGTCGAGACCCAGTACTTC. The whole variable domain, filled in from reference TRBV18 and TRBJ2-5, reads NAGVMQNPRHLVRRRGQEARLRCSPMKGHSHVYWYRQLPEEGLKFMVYLQKENIIDESGMPKERFSAEFPKEGPSILRIQQVVRGDSAAYFCASSPSAGVETQYFGPGTRLLVL.

This clone showed up just a few times. V gene TRBV3-1 (or the pseudogene TRBV3-2) combines with J gene TRBJ2-7; D is perhaps TRBD1 or TRBD2 (5 bases each). Germline CDR1 reads LGHDT; CDR2 reads YNNKEL (reference sequence). The CDR3 consists of 13 residues. Trimming pared 1 base from V and 6 bases from J, leaving 10 bases between. CDR3 sequence reads: CASSQGPGLEQYF. CDR3 bases: TGTGCCAGCAGCCAAGGGCCGGGGCTCGAGCAGTACTTC.

V and J are TRBV19 and TRBJ1-1, with D perhaps matching TRBD1 (5 bases). The CDR3 spans 13 residues. V lost 4 bases to trimming and J lost 3 bases, with 9 bases between them. Germline V gives CDR1 LNHDA, CDR2 SQIVND (reference sequence). CDR3 protein: CASSRQTDTEAFF. Here the CDR3 DNA reads TGTGCCAGTAGTAGACAGACAGACACTGAAGCTTTCTTT.

The CDR3 nucleotides are TGTGCCAGCAGCGTCGGGACATTCAAACTGTTTTTT. Amino acid sequence: CASSVGTFKLFF. The chain links TRBV5-6 to TRBJ1-4; TRBD1 might be the D (6 bases). The CDR3 contains 12 residues. Trimming shortened V by 4 bases and J by 11 bases, and 12 bases separated the two germline ends. Germline CDR1 SGHDT, CDR2 YYEEEE.

The chain carries TRBV5-1 and TRBJ1-4, with 8 bases aligning to TRBD1. The CDR3 is 15 residues long. V gave up 2 bases and J gave up 7 bases; unmatched junction bases: 7. The V gene's germline CDR1 is SGHRS and CDR2 YFSETQ. The CDR3 protein is CASSFAGGEIEKLFF. The CDR3 nucleotides read TGCGCCAGCAGCTTCGCAGGGGGCGAGATTGAAAAACTGTTTTTT.